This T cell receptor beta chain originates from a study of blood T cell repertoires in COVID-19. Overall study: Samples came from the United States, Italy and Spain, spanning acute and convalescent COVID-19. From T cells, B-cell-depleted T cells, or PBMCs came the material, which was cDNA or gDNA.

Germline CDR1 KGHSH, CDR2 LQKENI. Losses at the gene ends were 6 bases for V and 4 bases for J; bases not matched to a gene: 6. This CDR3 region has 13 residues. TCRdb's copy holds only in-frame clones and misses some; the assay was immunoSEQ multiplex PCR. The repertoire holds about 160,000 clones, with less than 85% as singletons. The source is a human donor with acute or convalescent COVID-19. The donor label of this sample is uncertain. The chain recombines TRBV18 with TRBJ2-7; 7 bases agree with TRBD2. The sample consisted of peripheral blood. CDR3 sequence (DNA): TGTGCCAGCTCCCTCGGGGGGTTGTACGAGCAGTACTTC. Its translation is CASSLGGLYEQYF.